The 27 T cell receptor beta chains reported below all come from one sample, sequenced in a study of radiotherapy plus CTLA-4 blockade in lung cancer. Sequencing was performed with immunoSEQ multiplex PCR; in TCRdb, only in-frame clones are kept and a portion is missing. The top ten clones hold 4.7% of a sample with about 31,000 clones, more than 70% of them seen once. The sequences come from peripheral blood, collected from a patient treated with radiotherapy plus ipilimumab. All receptors derive from a human donor with non-small cell lung cancer whose response to radiotherapy plus ipilimumab could not be evaluated.

In its sample, this clone was seen a few times. The V gene is TRBV20-1, the J gene TRBJ1-4; D not resolved. The ends were cut back, 5 bases at V and 3 bases at J, with 4 bases in the middle. The CDR3 totals 11 residues. Germline V gives CDR1 DFQATT, CDR2 SNEGSKA (reference sequence). The CDR3 region has the DNA TGCAGTGCTCCCTCTAATGAAAAACTGTTTTTT. This translates into CSAPSNEKLFF.

The chain recombines TRBV6-5 with TRBJ2-1; TRBD2 agrees at 8 bases. Germline V gene data show CDR1 as MNHEY and CDR2 as SVGAGI. After removal of 4 bases from V and 4 bases from J, the junction contained 3 bases not matched to a gene. The CDR3 loop spans 14 amino acids. The CDR3 spells CASSLTSGYNEQFF. In nucleotides, the CDR3 is TGTGCCAGCAGTTTAACTAGCGGATACAATGAGCAGTTCTTC.

The chain couples TRBV2 to TRBJ1-1; tentative D call: TRBD1 (5 bases). V lost 9 bases and J lost 3, with 14 bases in between. This CDR3 is built from 13 residues. Germline V CDR1 and CDR2: SNHLY, FYNNEI. The CDR3 DNA reads TGTGCCAGAGGACCGGGGGGGGACACTGAAGCTTTCTTT. It translates to CARGPGGDTEAFF.

In DNA, the CDR3 is TGTGCCAGCAGCGAGACTAGCGGATACACCGGGGAGCTGTTTTTT. Translation gives CASSETSGYTGELFF. V is TRBV7-2 and J is TRBJ2-2; 9 nucleotides agree with TRBD2. The V and J ends lost 5 bases and 3 bases, in that order; junction bases with no gene match: 4. The CDR3 has 15 residues. Germline lookup yields CDR1 SGHTA and CDR2 FQGNSA.

The rearrangement uses TRBV4-1 and TRBJ1-2, with TRBD1 identical over 8 bases. Germline V gene data show CDR1 as MGHRA and CDR2 as YSYEKL. V shed 3 bases, J shed 0 bases, and the junction held 3 bases outside the gene matches. The CDR3 is 15 amino acids. The CDR3 DNA reads as TGCGCCAGCAGCCAGACGGGACAGGCTAACTATGGCTACACCTTC. Its translation: CASSQTGQANYGYTF.

The chain links TRBV18 to TRBJ2-3; D perhaps matches TRBD1 (6 bases). Trimming stripped 3 bases from V and 6 bases from J, with 16 bases between. The CDR3 covers 15 residues. Germline CDR1 KGHSH, CDR2 LQKENI. The CDR3 DNA is TGTGCCAGCTCACCCTCACGACAGGCTGGTGATACGCAGTATTTT. This translates into CASSPSRQAGDTQYF.

V and J are TRBV5-4 and TRBJ1-2; D gene unclear. The V end lost 0 bases, the J end lost 4 bases, and 7 bases lay between the germline ends. This CDR3 has 13 residues. From germline, CDR1 is SGHNT and CDR2 YYREEE (reference sequence). CDR3 nucleotides: TGTGCCAGCAGCTTGGGAGGCCGCTATGGCTACACCTTC. Protein: CASSLGGRYGYTF.

This chain uses TRBV7-2 with TRBJ1-2; tentatively, D is TRBD1 (6 bases). The CDR3 spans 12 residues. The germline gives CDR1 SGHTA, CDR2 FQGNSA. Between the trimmed V and J ends, which lost 5 bases and 8 bases, there was a span of 12 bases. The DNA for the CDR3 is TGTGCCAGCAGCCTTACAGGGCCCGGCTACACCTTC. This codes for CASSLTGPGYTF. Based on the CDR3 plus reference TRBV7-2 and TRBJ1-2, the full variable domain is GAGVSQSPSNKVTEKGKDVELRCDPISGHTALYWYRQSLGQGLEFLIYFQGNSAPDKSGLPSDRFSAERTGGSVSTLTIQRTQQEDSAVYLCASSLTGPGYTFGSGTRLTVV.

This rearrangement joins TRBV19 to TRBJ2-4; 9 bases map to TRBD1. The junction had 4 bases not matched to a gene; V was cut back by 5 bases and J by 8 bases. There are 13 residues in the CDR3. Looked up from germline, CDR1 is LNHDA and CDR2 is SQIVND (reference sequence). This CDR3 is CASSARTGDIQYF. CDR3 DNA: TGTGCCAGTAGTGCCCGGACAGGGGACATTCAGTACTTC.

CDR3 region: CASSQIAGEQYF. The CDR3 coding sequence is TGTGCCAGCAGCCAAATAGCGGGCGAGCAGTACTTC. J is TRBJ2-7 and V is TRBV6-6; 7 bases map to TRBD2. V was pared by 6 bases and J by 6 bases, with 5 bases of the junction left unmatched. Looked up from germline, CDR1 is MNHNY and CDR2 is SVGAGI (reference sequence). The CDR3 consists of 12 residues.

The chain carries TRBV28 and TRBJ1-2; D is undetermined. Germline CDR1 MDHEN, CDR2 SYDVKM. V was trimmed by 3 bases and J by 4 bases, leaving 6 bases between them. The CDR3 spans 12 residues. The CDR3 bases are TGTGCCAGCAGTTTTGGCAGCTATGGCTACACCTTC. It codes for CASSFGSYGYTF.

This chain's CDR3 is CASSALPGQWGETQYF. CDR3 DNA sequence: TGTGCCAGCAGCGCCCTGCCGGGACAGTGGGGAGAGACCCAGTACTTC. The rearrangement joins TRBV11-2 to TRBJ2-5; 7 positions agree with TRBD1. V shed 5 bases, J shed 4 bases, and the junction held 13 bases outside the gene matches. The CDR3 contains 16 residues. Germline lookup yields CDR1 SGHAT and CDR2 FQNNGV.

The rearrangement links TRBV27 to TRBJ2-7; 10 bases are shared with TRBD1. Per germline, CDR1 MNHEY and CDR2 SMNVEV (reference sequence). The CDR3 totals 14 residues. The V and J ends lost 7 bases and 5 bases, in that order; junction bases with no gene match: 8. This CDR3 reads CASKTGTGDHEQYF. DNA for the CDR3: TGTGCCAGCAAAACCGGGACAGGGGATCACGAGCAGTACTTC.

The gene calls are TRBV27 and TRBJ1-6; 7 bases line up with TRBD1. The J segment lost 9 bases and the V segment lost 0 bases, leaving 11 bases of the junction unmatched. Germline V gene sequence: CDR1 MNHEY, CDR2 SMNVEV (reference sequence). This CDR3 region has 17 residues. This CDR3 reads CASSLSLDRALSSPLHF. DNA of the CDR3: TGTGCCAGCAGTTTATCGTTAGACAGGGCTTTGAGTTCACCCCTCCACTTT.

This clone was detected only a few times. The V gene is TRBV7-2, the J gene TRBJ2-2; D might be TRBD1 (6 bases). Trimming shortened V by 3 bases and J by 6 bases, and 17 bases separated the two germline ends. Germline assignment: CDR1 SGHTA and CDR2 FQGNSA. This CDR3 region has 16 residues. CDR3 residues: CASSFWGRGEPGELFF. In nucleotides, the CDR3 is TGTGCCAGCAGCTTCTGGGGGCGTGGGGAACCCGGGGAGCTGTTTTTT.

CDR3 residues: CASTFGGTGKRVYTF. CDR3 coding DNA: TGTGCCAGCACCTTCGGGGGGACAGGGAAAAGAGTCTACACCTTC. The genes are TRBV6-1 and TRBJ1-2; TRBD1 aligns across 9 bases. CDR1 is MNHNS and CDR2 is SASEGT in the germline V gene. V was pared by 7 bases and J by 10 bases, with 16 bases of the junction left unmatched. The CDR3 extends over 15 amino acids.

The chain combines TRBV5-1 with TRBJ1-6; unclear D gene. The V end lost 4 bases, the J end lost 7 bases, and 15 bases lay between the germline ends. The CDR3 totals 15 residues. CDR1 and CDR2 from the germline V gene are SGHRS and YFSETQ. This chain's CDR3 is CASSPGGTSNSPLHF. The CDR3 DNA reads TGCGCCAGCAGCCCAGGAGGCACTTCAAATTCACCCCTCCACTTT. Full variable domain (remainder filled in from reference TRBV5-1 and TRBJ1-6): KAGVTQTPRYLIKTRGQQVTLSCSPISGHRSVSWYQQTPGQGLQFLFEYFSETQRNKGNFPGRFSGRQFSNSRSEMNVSTLELGDSALYLCASSPGGTSNSPLHFGNGTRLTVT.

The J gene is TRBJ2-2, the V gene TRBV5-1, with a possible D match to TRBD1 (6 bases). Germline-derived CDR1 and CDR2 are SGHRS and YFSETQ. The V gene lost 4 bases and the J gene lost 2 bases, with 9 bases spanning the gap. The CDR3 covers 14 residues. The CDR3 DNA follows: TGCGCCAGCAGCGAGGGACAAAACACCGGGGAGCTGTTTTTT. Residues: CASSEGQNTGELFF.

This clone occurred a few times. One end of the junction fails to match germline, which may point to a read error. The chain links TRBV4-1 to TRBJ1-4, with a possible D match to TRBD1 (5 bases). The germline CDR1 and CDR2 sequences are MGHRA and YSYEKL. This CDR3 region has 13 residues. This CDR3 reads CASRAGTVEKLFF. The CDR3 bases are TGCGCTAGCAGAGCCGGGACTGTTGAAAAACTGTTTTTT.

The CDR3 DNA reads TGTGCCAGCAGCCCCACGGGACAGCATGAAGCTTTCTTT. This codes for CASSPTGQHEAFF. This rearrangement joins TRBV5-6 to TRBJ1-1; TRBD1 aligns across 7 bases. Germline V gene lookup returns CDR1 SGHDT and CDR2 YYEEEE. Trimming removed 4 bases from V and 7 bases from J; junction bases left unmatched: 7. The length of the CDR3 is 13 residues. The complete variable domain, with remaining parts taken from reference TRBV5-6 and TRBJ1-1, reads DAGVTQSPTHLIKTRGQQVTLRCSPKSGHDTVSWYQQALGQGPQFIFQYYEEEERQRGNFPDRFSGHQFPNYSSELNVNALLLGDSALYLCASSPTGQHEAFFGQGTRLTVV.

This chain connects TRBV7-9 to TRBJ2-7; 9 positions agree with TRBD1. Trimming cost V 5 bases and J 5 bases; bases outside gene matches: 7. The CDR3 runs to 14 residues. From germline, CDR1 is SEHNR and CDR2 FQNEAQ (reference sequence). The CDR3 nucleotides are TGTGCCAGCAGCCCGGACAGGGGTCGCCACGAGCAGTACTTC. This gives the protein CASSPDRGRHEQYF.

V gene TRBV4-3 combines with J gene TRBJ1-4, with D possibly matching TRBD1 (5 bases). The germline V gene has CDR1 LGHNA and CDR2 YSLEER. The length of the CDR3 is 15 residues. Trimming removed 4 bases from V and 8 bases from J, with 17 bases in between. The CDR3 spells CASSRQTLKAEKLFF. The CDR3 DNA is TGCGCCAGCAGCCGACAGACACTGAAGGCAGAAAAACTGTTTTTT.

The chain couples TRBV6-5 to TRBJ2-7, with 7 bases matching TRBD2. This CDR3 contains 15 residues. Germline loops: CDR1 MNHEY, CDR2 SVGAGI. Trimming cost V 4 bases and J 1 base; bases outside gene matches: 7. CDR3 sequence reads: CASSSVTSPSYEQYF. In nucleotides, the CDR3 is TGTGCCAGCAGTTCCGTGACTAGCCCTTCCTACGAGCAGTACTTC.

A remark on this clone: The sample holds other DNA sequences that translate to the same CDR3. The genes are TRBV6-1 and TRBJ2-5, with D maybe TRBD2 (7 bases). V was shortened by 5 bases and J by 5 bases, with 12 bases between the two germline ends. The germline CDR1 and CDR2 sequences are MNHNS and SASEGT. There are 13 residues in the CDR3. The CDR3 loop reads CASSWGGWETQYF. The CDR3 bases are TGTGCCAGCAGTTGGGGGGGCTGGGAGACCCAGTACTTC.

There are a few counts of this clone. This rearrangement joins TRBV5-4 to TRBJ1-5; D is perhaps TRBD1 (5 bases). This CDR3 has 17 amino acids. The germline gives CDR1 SGHNT, CDR2 YYREEE (reference sequence). Trimming cost V 0 bases and J 3 bases, with 16 bases left between them. The CDR3 nucleotides are TGTGCCAGCAGCTTGGTCGTCGCGGGGGTCGCCAATCAGCCCCAGCATTTT. Residues: CASSLVVAGVANQPQHF.

The chain is built from TRBV7-6 and TRBJ2-7, with 9 bases that match TRBD1. Trimming at V came to 1 base and at J to 5 bases, leaving 3 bases not matched to a gene. This CDR3 is 14 amino acids long. Germline-derived CDR1 and CDR2 are SGHVS and FNYEAQ. The chain's CDR3 is CASSLEQGANEQYF. The DNA for the CDR3 is TGTGCCAGCAGCTTAGAACAGGGGGCTAACGAGCAGTACTTC. The variable domain in full, completed from reference TRBV7-6 and TRBJ2-7, reads GAGVSQSPRYKVTKRGQDVALRCDPISGHVSLYWYRQALGQGPEFLTYFNYEAQQDKSGLPNDRFSAERPEGSISTLTIQRTEQRDSAMYRCASSLEQGANEQYFGPGTRLTVT.

This clone turned up a few times. The DNA of the CDR3 is TGTGCCAGCACCCTCGTACTAGCAGGTTCTAGCACAGATACGCAGTATTTT. It encodes CASTLVLAGSSTDTQYF. The V gene is TRBV5-4, the J gene TRBJ2-3; TRBD2 is a possible D gene (6 bases). The V and J ends lost 6 bases and 0 bases respectively, with 20 bases between them. This CDR3 is built from 17 residues. Germline V gives CDR1 SGHNT, CDR2 YYREEE (reference sequence).